The rows below give T cell receptor beta chains drawn from one sample of a study of regulatory T cells in long-lasting Graves disease. TCRdb fed the multiplex PCR reads into MiXCR, producing one record per CDR3 protein. This sample carries some 280,000 distinct CDR3 sequences, around 21% of them seen once, and the ten largest clones take just over 55%. Sequences were derived from peripheral blood mononuclear cells (PBMCs), sampled when the disease was refractory, from a patient treated with antithyroid drugs. The receptor set was obtained from a female donor with Graves disease. Both conserved end residues are part of each CDR3. Each record gives: J gene, V gene, clone size, D gene, CDR3 DNA, CDR3 protein. D genes are given only for firm matches. Clone sizes are given selectively: once, few, many, or a class where the clone is expanded.

J gene: TRBJ1-6; V gene: TRBV28; clone size: many; D gene: .; CDR3 DNA: TGTGCCAGCAGGGGGAGGGTAGGTTCACCCCTCCACTTT; CDR3 protein: CASRGRVGSPLHF
J gene: TRBJ1-2; V gene: TRBV10-3; clone size: many; D gene: TRBD1; CDR3 DNA: TGTGCCATCAGTGGGATAGGACAGGGGAACTATGGCTACACCTTC; CDR3 protein: CAISGIGQGNYGYTF
J gene: TRBJ2-1; V gene: TRBV5-1; clone size: .; D gene: TRBD2; CDR3 DNA: TGCGCCAGCAGCTTTCATAGCGGGAGCTCCTACAATGAGCAGTTCTTC; CDR3 protein: CASSFHSGSSYNEQFF
J gene: TRBJ2-7; V gene: TRBV19; clone size: .; D gene: .; CDR3 DNA: TGTGCCAGTAGTGTTACTTCCGCGCCCTACGGGCAGTACTTC; CDR3 protein: CASSVTSAPYGQYF
J gene: TRBJ1-1; V gene: TRBV29-1; clone size: many; D gene: .; CDR3 DNA: TGCAGCGTTGCGGACATGAACACTGAAGCTTTCTTT; CDR3 protein: CSVADMNTEAFF
J gene: TRBJ1-5; V gene: TRBV6-2/TRBV6-3; clone size: once; D gene: .; CDR3 DNA: TGTGCCGCCGGGCCCAGCAATCAGCCCCAGCATTTT; CDR3 protein: CAAGPSNQPQHF
J gene: TRBJ1-5; V gene: TRBV20-1; clone size: .; D gene: .; CDR3 DNA: TGCAGTGCTAGTGTGGACACAAATCAGCCCCAGCATTTT; CDR3 protein: CSASVDTNQPQHF
J gene: TRBJ2-2; V gene: TRBV29-1; clone size: few; D gene: TRBD2; CDR3 DNA: TGCAGCGTTTCGGTGTTGGGACTAGCGGGAACCGGGGAGCTGTTTTTT; CDR3 protein: CSVSVLGLAGTGELFF
J gene: TRBJ2-7; V gene: TRBV20-1; clone size: .; D gene: .; CDR3 DNA: TGCAGTGCTGGAGTGGGGTACTCCTACGAGCAGTACTTC; CDR3 protein: CSAGVGYSYEQYF
J gene: TRBJ1-1; V gene: TRBV20-1; clone size: many; D gene: .; CDR3 DNA: TGCAGTGCTTTTGCCAGCAAGAACACTGAAGCTTTCTTT; CDR3 protein: CSAFASKNTEAFF
J gene: TRBJ1-2; V gene: TRBV12-3/TRBV12-4; clone size: .; D gene: .; CDR3 DNA: TGTGCCAGCAGTTTCACCCCCCTCTATGGCTACACCTTC; CDR3 protein: CASSFTPLYGYTF
J gene: TRBJ1-3; V gene: TRBV18; clone size: few; D gene: .; CDR3 DNA: TGTGCCAGCTCACAGGATGCTGGAAACACCATATATTTT; CDR3 protein: CASSQDAGNTIYF
J gene: TRBJ2-5; V gene: TRBV7-6; clone size: few; D gene: .; CDR3 DNA: TGTGCCAGCAGCCCGATCCCCGGGACATGGGGTATCCAGTACTTC; CDR3 protein: CASSPIPGTWGIQYF
J gene: TRBJ2-5; V gene: TRBV20-1; clone size: few; D gene: .; CDR3 DNA: TGCAGTGCTGAACGCCCAGGGGACGCACAAGAGACCCAGTACTTC; CDR3 protein: CSAERPGDAQETQYF
J gene: TRBJ2-2; V gene: TRBV9; clone size: .; D gene: TRBD1; CDR3 DNA: TGTGCCAGCAGCCTAGCCCGGGGACAGGGCAACACCGGGGAGCTGTTTTTT; CDR3 protein: CASSLARGQGNTGELFF
J gene: TRBJ2-7; V gene: TRBV6-1; clone size: many; D gene: TRBD2; CDR3 DNA: TGTGCCAGCAGGCTGGCGGGAGAGCAGAACGAGCAGTACTTC; CDR3 protein: CASRLAGEQNEQYF
J gene: TRBJ2-5; V gene: TRBV30; clone size: many; D gene: .; CDR3 DNA: TGTGCCTGGAGCATAGGGGTCCCACAAGAGACCCAGTACTTC; CDR3 protein: CAWSIGVPQETQYF
J gene: TRBJ2-7; V gene: TRBV28; clone size: many; D gene: .; CDR3 DNA: TGTGCCAGCAGTCCCCCGGCTCAACGCTACGAGCAGTACTTC; CDR3 protein: CASSPPAQRYEQYF
J gene: TRBJ2-1; V gene: TRBV6-1; clone size: .; D gene: TRBD1; CDR3 DNA: TGTGCCAGCAGTGAATGGGGGACAGGGCGTTTGAATGAGCAGTTCTTC; CDR3 protein: CASSEWGTGRLNEQFF
J gene: TRBJ2-5; V gene: TRBV12-3/TRBV12-4; clone size: few; D gene: .; CDR3 DNA: TGTGCCACCTCAGAAGGGACATGGGAGACCCAGTACTTC; CDR3 protein: CATSEGTWETQYF
J gene: TRBJ1-5; V gene: TRBV28; clone size: few; D gene: TRBD1; CDR3 DNA: TGTGCCAGCAGCCCCCTCGGACAGGGGGGCGATCAGCCCCAGCATTTT; CDR3 protein: CASSPLGQGGDQPQHF
J gene: TRBJ2-3; V gene: TRBV28; clone size: .; D gene: .; CDR3 DNA: TGTGCCAGCAGTGTGGGCCCAGATACGCAGTATTTT; CDR3 protein: CASSVGPDTQYF
J gene: TRBJ1-2; V gene: TRBV27; clone size: many; D gene: TRBD1; CDR3 DNA: TGTGCCAGCAGTTTATGGGCGGGACAGACCTATGGCTACACCTTC; CDR3 protein: CASSLWAGQTYGYTF
J gene: TRBJ2-5; V gene: TRBV7-6; clone size: .; D gene: .; CDR3 DNA: TGTGCCAGCAGCTTCCTAGGTCAAGAGACCCAGTACTTC; CDR3 protein: CASSFLGQETQYF
J gene: TRBJ1-2; V gene: TRBV10-3; clone size: few; D gene: .; CDR3 DNA: TGTGCCATCAGTGAGGGATCAGGGGCTACCTATGGCTACACCTTC; CDR3 protein: CAISEGSGATYGYTF
J gene: TRBJ1-1; V gene: TRBV7-9; clone size: .; D gene: .; CDR3 DNA: TGTGCCAGCAGCTTGTGGCTGGGCATGATGAACACTGAAGCTTTCTTT; CDR3 protein: CASSLWLGMMNTEAFF
J gene: TRBJ2-7; V gene: TRBV12-5; clone size: few; D gene: TRBD2; CDR3 DNA: TGTGCTAGTGGTTTTTCTCGCGGCGGGAGGGCCAGGAGGACCTACGAGCAGTACTTC; CDR3 protein: CASGFSRGGRARRTYEQYF
J gene: TRBJ2-1; V gene: TRBV11-2; clone size: .; D gene: .; CDR3 DNA: TGTGCCAGCAGCTTATCTGTGGCAGACCAGCAGTTCTTC; CDR3 protein: CASSLSVADQQFF
J gene: TRBJ1-2; V gene: TRBV4-1; clone size: .; D gene: .; CDR3 DNA: TGCGCCAGCAGCCAAGATGGTCTGGCTTCTGGCTACACCTTC; CDR3 protein: CASSQDGLASGYTF